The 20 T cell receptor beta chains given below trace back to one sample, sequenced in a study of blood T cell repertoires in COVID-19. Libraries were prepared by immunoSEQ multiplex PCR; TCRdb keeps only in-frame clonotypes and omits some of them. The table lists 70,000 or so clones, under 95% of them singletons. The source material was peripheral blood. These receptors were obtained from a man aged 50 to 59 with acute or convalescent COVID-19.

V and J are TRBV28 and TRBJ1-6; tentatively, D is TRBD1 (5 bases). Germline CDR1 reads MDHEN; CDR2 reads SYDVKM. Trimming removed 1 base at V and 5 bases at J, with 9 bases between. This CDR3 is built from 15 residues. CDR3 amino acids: CASSLYRRNNSPLHF. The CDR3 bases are TGTGCCAGCAGTTTATACAGGCGAAATAATTCACCCCTCCACTTT.

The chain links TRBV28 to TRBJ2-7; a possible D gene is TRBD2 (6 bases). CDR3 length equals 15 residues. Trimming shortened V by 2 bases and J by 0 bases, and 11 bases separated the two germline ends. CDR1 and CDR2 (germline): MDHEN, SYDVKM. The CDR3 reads CASSLAFGGSYEQYV. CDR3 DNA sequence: TGTGCCAGCAGTTTAGCGTTCGGGGGCTCCTACGAGCAGTACGTC.

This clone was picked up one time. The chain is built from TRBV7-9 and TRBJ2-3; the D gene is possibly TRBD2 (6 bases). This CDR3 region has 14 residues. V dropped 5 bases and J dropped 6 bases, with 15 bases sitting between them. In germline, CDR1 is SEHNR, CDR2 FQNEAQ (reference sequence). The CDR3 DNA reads TGTGCCAGCAGCGCAGAGGGACTTTGGGATACGCAGTATTTT. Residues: CASSAEGLWDTQYF.

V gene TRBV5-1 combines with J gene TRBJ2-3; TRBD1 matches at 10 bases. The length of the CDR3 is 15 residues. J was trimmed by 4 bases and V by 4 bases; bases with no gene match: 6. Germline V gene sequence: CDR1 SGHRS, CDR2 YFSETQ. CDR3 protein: CASSPRQGAPDTQYF. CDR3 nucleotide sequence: TGCGCCAGCAGCCCACGACAGGGGGCTCCAGATACGCAGTATTTT.

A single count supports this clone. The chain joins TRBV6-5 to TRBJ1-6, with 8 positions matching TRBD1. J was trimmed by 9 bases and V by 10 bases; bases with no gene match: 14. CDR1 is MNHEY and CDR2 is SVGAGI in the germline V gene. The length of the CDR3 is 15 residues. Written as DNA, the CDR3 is TGTGCCATCAGAAGGACCCTACAGGGGGGTTCACCCCTCCACTTT. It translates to CAIRRTLQGGSPLHF.

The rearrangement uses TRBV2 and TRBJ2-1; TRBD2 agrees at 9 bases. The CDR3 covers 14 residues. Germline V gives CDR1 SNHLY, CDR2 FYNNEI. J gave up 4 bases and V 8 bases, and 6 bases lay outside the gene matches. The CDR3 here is CASGRTSVYNEQFF. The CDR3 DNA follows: TGTGCCAGCGGTAGGACTAGCGTTTACAATGAGCAGTTCTTC.

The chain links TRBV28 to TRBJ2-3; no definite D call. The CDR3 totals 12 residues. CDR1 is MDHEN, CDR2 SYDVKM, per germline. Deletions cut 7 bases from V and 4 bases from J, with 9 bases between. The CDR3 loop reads CASKSSPDTQYF. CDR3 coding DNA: TGTGCCAGCAAGTCCAGTCCAGATACGCAGTATTTT. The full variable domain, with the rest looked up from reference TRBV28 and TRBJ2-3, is DVKVTQSSRYLVKRTGEKVFLECVQDMDHENMFWYRQDPGLGLRLIYFSYDVKMKEKGDIPEGYSVSREKKERFSLILESASTNQTSMYLCASKSSPDTQYFGPGTRLTVL.

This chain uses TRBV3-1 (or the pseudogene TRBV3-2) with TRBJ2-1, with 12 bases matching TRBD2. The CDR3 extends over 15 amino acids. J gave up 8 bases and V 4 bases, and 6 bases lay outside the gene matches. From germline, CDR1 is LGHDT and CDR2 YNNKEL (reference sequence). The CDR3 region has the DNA TGTGCCAGCAGCCCCGCTAGCGGGGGGGCGCATGAGCAGTTCTTC. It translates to CASSPASGGAHEQFF.

In DNA, the CDR3 is TGTGCCAGCTCACCCTCGTTACGCGACGAGCAGTACTTC. This translates into CASSPSLRDEQYF. The chain employs TRBV18 and TRBJ2-7; unclear D gene. Germline V lookup: CDR1 KGHSH, CDR2 LQKENI. V shed 3 bases and J shed 5 bases, with 11 bases lying between them. The length of the CDR3 is 13 residues.

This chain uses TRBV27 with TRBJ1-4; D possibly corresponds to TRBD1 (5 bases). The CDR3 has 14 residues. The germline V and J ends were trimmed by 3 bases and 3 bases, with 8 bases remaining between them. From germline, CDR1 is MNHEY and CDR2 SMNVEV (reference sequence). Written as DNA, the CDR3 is TGTGCCAGCAGTTTTTGGGGGGCTAATGAAAAACTGTTTTTT. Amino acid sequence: CASSFWGANEKLFF.

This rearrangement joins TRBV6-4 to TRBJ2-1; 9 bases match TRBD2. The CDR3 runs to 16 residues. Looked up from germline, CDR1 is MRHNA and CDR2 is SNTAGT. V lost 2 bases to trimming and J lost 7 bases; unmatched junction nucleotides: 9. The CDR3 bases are TGTGCCAGCAGTGACCAGGGGCGGGGGGGCCAGAATGAGCAGTTCTTC. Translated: CASSDQGRGGQNEQFF.

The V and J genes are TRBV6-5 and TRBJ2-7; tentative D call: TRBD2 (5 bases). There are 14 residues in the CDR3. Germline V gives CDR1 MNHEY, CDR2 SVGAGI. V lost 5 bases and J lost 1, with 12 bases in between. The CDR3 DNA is TGTGCCAGCAGTACTCGGACGGGATCCTACGAGCAGTACTTC. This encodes CASSTRTGSYEQYF.

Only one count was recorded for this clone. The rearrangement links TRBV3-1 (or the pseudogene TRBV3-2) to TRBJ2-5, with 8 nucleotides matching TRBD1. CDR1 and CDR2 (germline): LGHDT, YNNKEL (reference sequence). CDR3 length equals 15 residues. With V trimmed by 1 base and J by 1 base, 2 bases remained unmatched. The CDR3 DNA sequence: TGTGCCAGCAGCCAAGCAACAGGGGGCCAAGAGACCCAGTACTTC. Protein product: CASSQATGGQETQYF.

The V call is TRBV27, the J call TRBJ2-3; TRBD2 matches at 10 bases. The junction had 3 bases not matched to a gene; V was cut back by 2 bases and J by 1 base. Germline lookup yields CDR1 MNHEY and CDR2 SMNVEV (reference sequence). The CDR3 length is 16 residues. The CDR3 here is CASSLSGGAGTDTQYF. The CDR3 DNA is TGTGCCAGCAGTTTAAGCGGGGGGGCAGGCACAGATACGCAGTATTTT.

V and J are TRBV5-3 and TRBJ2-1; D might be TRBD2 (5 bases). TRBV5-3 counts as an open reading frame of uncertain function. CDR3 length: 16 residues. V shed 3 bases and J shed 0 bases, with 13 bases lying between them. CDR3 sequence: CARSSVARTSYNEQFF. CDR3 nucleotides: TGTGCCAGAAGCTCCGTAGCGCGGACCTCCTACAATGAGCAGTTCTTC.

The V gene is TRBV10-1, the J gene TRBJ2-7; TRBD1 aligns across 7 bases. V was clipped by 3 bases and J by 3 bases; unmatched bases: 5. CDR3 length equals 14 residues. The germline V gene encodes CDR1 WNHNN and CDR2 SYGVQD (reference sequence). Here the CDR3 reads CASSDSTGIYEQYF. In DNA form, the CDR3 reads TGCGCCAGCAGTGACTCGACAGGGATCTACGAGCAGTACTTC.

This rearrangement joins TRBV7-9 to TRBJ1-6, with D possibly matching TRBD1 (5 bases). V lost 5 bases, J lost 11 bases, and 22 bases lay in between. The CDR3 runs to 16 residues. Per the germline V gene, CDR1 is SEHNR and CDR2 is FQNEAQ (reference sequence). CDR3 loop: CASSVTGGSGEAPLHF. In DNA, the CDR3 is TGTGCCAGCAGCGTTACAGGTGGGTCAGGAGAAGCACCCCTCCACTTT.

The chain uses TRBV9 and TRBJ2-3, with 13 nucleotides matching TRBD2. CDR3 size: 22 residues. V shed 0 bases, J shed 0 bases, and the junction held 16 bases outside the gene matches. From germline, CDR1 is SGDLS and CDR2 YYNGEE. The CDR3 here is CASSVATRTSGGGNPSTDTQYF. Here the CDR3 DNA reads TGTGCCAGCAGCGTAGCTACGAGGACTAGCGGGGGCGGCAATCCCAGCACAGATACGCAGTATTTT.

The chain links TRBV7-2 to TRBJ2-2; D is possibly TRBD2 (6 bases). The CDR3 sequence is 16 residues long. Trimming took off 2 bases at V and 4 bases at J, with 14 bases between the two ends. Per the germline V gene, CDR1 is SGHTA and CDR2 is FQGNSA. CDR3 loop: CASSLYHGSGTGELFF. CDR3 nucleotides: TGTGCCAGCAGCTTATATCACGGGAGTGGCACCGGGGAGCTGTTTTTT.

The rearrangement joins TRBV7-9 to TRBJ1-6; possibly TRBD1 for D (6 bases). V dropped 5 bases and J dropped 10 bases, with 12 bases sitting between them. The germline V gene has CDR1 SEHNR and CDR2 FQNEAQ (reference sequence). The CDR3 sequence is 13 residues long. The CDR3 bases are TGTGCCAGCAGCGTTGACAGGTGGTCACCCCTCCACTTT. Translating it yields CASSVDRWSPLHF.